A selection of T cell receptor beta chains follows, all from one sample in a study of blood T cell repertoires in COVID-19. Clones were sequenced by immunoSEQ multiplex PCR, and TCRdb holds only the in-frame ones, with some missing. This sample carries 200,000 to 250,000 clones, approximately 83% of them seen once, and the ten largest clones take around 3.5%. The specimen sequenced was PBMCs or T cells enriched from blood (not recorded which). The source of these receptors is a woman aged 40 to 55 who had been exposed to COVID-19. Each CDR3 is given with its conserved first and last residue. The order of the fields is J gene, clone size, V gene, D gene, CDR3 protein, CDR3 DNA. D genes are given only for firm matches. The size entry is marked missing in some rows and otherwise reads once, few, many or a size class.

>TRBJ2-5|few|TRBV11-2|TRBD2
CASSSMRGNQETQYF
TGTGCCAGCAGCTCGATGCGGGGGAACCAAGAGACCCAGTACTTC
>TRBJ1-1|many|TRBV19|NA
CASIQIWSRNTEAFF
TGTGCCAGTATCCAAATCTGGAGTCGAAACACTGAAGCTTTCTTT
>TRBJ1-2|once|TRBV28|NA
CASRLQGPYGYTF
TGTGCCAGCAGGTTACAGGGTCCCTATGGCTACACCTTC
>TRBJ1-5|NA|TRBV10-1|NA
CASSEDGLRQPQHF
TGCGCCAGCAGTGAGGACGGCCTGAGGCAGCCCCAGCATTTT
>TRBJ2-3|NA|TRBV7-2|TRBD1
CASSQDRGRSTDTQYF
TGTGCCAGCAGCCAAGACAGGGGGCGAAGCACAGATACGCAGTATTTT
>TRBJ2-1|NA|TRBV10-3|TRBD2
CAIRESGGAYNEQFF
TGTGCCATCAGGGAGAGCGGGGGGGCCTACAATGAGCAGTTCTTC
>TRBJ1-2|NA|TRBV18|NA
CASSPWGGSDYGYTF
TGTGCCAGCTCACCGTGGGGGGGCTCAGACTATGGCTACACCTTC
>TRBJ1-5|NA|TRBV4-2|TRBD1
CASSQDLGGLGRPQHF
TGTGCCAGCAGCCAAGATCTAGGGGGCCTGGGACGGCCCCAGCATTTT
>TRBJ1-1|NA|TRBV2|NA
CASSGTSSKNTEAFF
TGTGCCAGCAGTGGGACATCCTCGAAGAACACTGAAGCTTTCTTT
>TRBJ2-3|once|TRBV2|NA
CASSPETSTDTQYF
TGTGCCAGCAGTCCGGAGACCAGCACAGATACGCAGTATTTT
>TRBJ2-7|few|TRBV10-3|TRBD1
CAISESGQGVYEQYF
TGTGCCATCAGTGAGTCAGGACAGGGAGTCTACGAGCAGTACTTC
>TRBJ1-2|NA|TRBV20-1|NA
CSASGGWTANGYTF
TGCAGTGCTAGTGGCGGGTGGACAGCGAATGGCTACACCTTC
>TRBJ2-3|NA|TRBV7-8|TRBD1
CASSLAKGAATDTQYF
TGTGCCAGCAGCTTAGCGAAGGGGGCTGCCACAGATACGCAGTATTTT
>TRBJ2-3|NA|TRBV13|TRBD2
CASHPVAGGRPDTQYF
TGTGCCAGCCATCCGGTAGCGGGGGGTCGGCCAGATACGCAGTATTTT
>TRBJ2-7|once|TRBV10-2|TRBD1
CASRQGVVDEQYF
TGCGCCAGCCGGCAGGGGGTGGTCGACGAGCAGTACTTC
>TRBJ2-7|NA|TRBV7-8|NA
CASSLAGFRVFDEQYF
TGTGCCAGCAGCTTAGCGGGGTTCAGGGTGTTCGACGAGCAGTACTTC
>TRBJ1-2|NA|TRBV19|NA
CASSIQVLGDYGYTF
TGTGCCAGTAGTATTCAGGTTTTGGGCGACTATGGCTACACCTTC
>TRBJ1-2|NA|TRBV6-1|NA
CASSDRAYGYTF
TGTGCCAGCAGTGACAGGGCCTATGGCTACACCTTC
>TRBJ1-3|NA|TRBV2|NA
CASSVQGTGNTIYF
TGTGCCAGCAGTGTTCAGGGTACCGGAAACACCATATATTTT
>TRBJ1-1|NA|TRBV21-1|NA
CASSKGGGTGTLNTEAFF
TGTGCCAGCAGCAAAGGAGGGGGGACAGGGACTTTGAACACTGAAGCTTTCTTT
>TRBJ1-6|NA|TRBV3-1/TRBV3-2|NA
CASSPDIIHQYNSPLHF
TGTGCCAGCAGCCCCGACATAATCCATCAATATAATTCACCCCTCCACTTT
>TRBJ1-2|NA|TRBV19|NA
CASTPGSYGYTF
TGTGCCAGTACGCCAGGCTCGTACGGCTACACCTTC